Below are 10 T cell receptor beta chains sequenced from a single sample in a study of blood T cell repertoires in COVID-19. Sequenced by immunoSEQ multiplex PCR; TCRdb stores in-frame clones only, minus some. The table shows about half a million clones, with roughly 89% occurring only once. Material for sequencing was peripheral blood. Every receptor here comes from a young man with COVID-19, enrolled during active disease.

This chain connects TRBV7-9 to TRBJ1-2; a possible D gene is TRBD1 (6 bases). Per germline, CDR1 SEHNR and CDR2 FQNEAQ (reference sequence). CDR3 length: 15 residues. Trimming took off 5 bases at V and 4 bases at J, with 17 bases between the two ends. The chain's CDR3 is CASSPPNRVLYGYTF. The CDR3 nucleotides read TGTGCCAGCAGCCCACCTAACAGGGTCCTCTATGGCTACACCTTC.

This clone was seen a single time. The chain is built from TRBV6-5 and TRBJ2-3; the D gene is possibly TRBD2 (6 bases). Trimming shortened V by 6 bases and J by 2 bases, and 12 bases separated the two germline ends. CDR1 and CDR2 from the germline V gene are MNHEY and SVGAGI. CDR3 length: 14 amino acids. CDR3 residues: CASRRGLYTDTQYF. CDR3 in DNA: TGTGCCAGCAGGCGGGGCCTCTACACAGATACGCAGTATTTT.

V is TRBV6-5 and J is TRBJ2-1, with 11 bases fitting TRBD2. Per germline, CDR1 MNHEY and CDR2 SVGAGI. The CDR3 consists of 15 residues. V dropped 5 bases and J dropped 2; count of bases not matched to a gene: 2. CDR3 bases: TGTGCCAGCAGTAAACTAGCGGGAGCCTACAATGAGCAGTTCTTC. It translates to CASSKLAGAYNEQFF.

The chain recombines TRBV13 with TRBJ1-2; weak D call: TRBD1 (5 bases). The length of the CDR3 is 13 residues. Looked up from germline, CDR1 is PRHDT and CDR2 is FYEKMQ (reference sequence). Trimming removed 5 bases at V and 5 bases at J, with 12 bases between. The CDR3 DNA follows: TGTGCCAGCAGCCATGACAGTTGGTATGGCTACACCTTC. Residues: CASSHDSWYGYTF.

The chain employs TRBV7-9 and TRBJ2-3; 7 nucleotides line up with TRBD2. The germline CDR1 and CDR2 sequences are SEHNR and FQNEAQ (reference sequence). V shed 4 bases, J shed 2 bases, and the junction held 9 bases outside the gene matches. This CDR3 has 16 residues. CDR3 residues: CASSSGASGNTDTQYF. Here the CDR3 DNA reads TGTGCCAGCAGCTCTGGGGCTAGCGGAAACACAGATACGCAGTATTTT.

This chain uses TRBV4-1 with TRBJ2-2; 8 bases fit TRBD2. This CDR3 region has 16 residues. The J segment lost 6 bases and the V segment lost 1 base, leaving 7 bases of the junction unmatched. Germline V gene sequence: CDR1 MGHRA, CDR2 YSYEKL. For the CDR3, the DNA is TGCGCCAGCAGCCAAGCCCCCGGGGGGGCCGCCGGGGAGCTGTTTTTT. This codes for CASSQAPGGAAGELFF.

The V and J genes are TRBV15 and TRBJ2-5; possible D gene TRBD1, 5 bases. This CDR3 has 15 residues. Trimming left V 5 bases short and J 0 bases short, with 13 bases between. Germline V lookup: CDR1 LNHNV, CDR2 YYDKDF (reference sequence). CDR3 DNA sequence: TGTGCCACCAGCTCAAGCAGGGCGTACCAAGAGACCCAGTACTTC. It translates to CATSSSRAYQETQYF. The entire variable domain, with the rest obtained from reference TRBV15 and TRBJ2-5, is as follows: DAMVIQNPRYQVTQFGKPVTLSCSQTLNHNVMYWYQQKSSQAPKLLFHYYDKDFNNEADTPDNFQSRRPNTSFCFLDIRSPGLGDTAMYLCATSSSRAYQETQYFGPGTRLLVL.

The chain employs TRBV29-1 and TRBJ1-2; D is undetermined. Per germline, CDR1 SQVTM and CDR2 ANQGSEA. This CDR3 is 12 amino acids long. Trimming removed 6 bases from V and 7 bases from J, with 15 bases in between. CDR3 nucleotide sequence: TGCAGCGTCGGGTCGGCAATTCTTGGCTACACCTTC. Translating gives CSVGSAILGYTF.

This clone has a handful of counts. The chain joins TRBV11-2 to TRBJ1-1; D may be TRBD1 (5 bases). V was shortened by 3 bases and J by 8 bases, with 16 bases between the two germline ends. The CDR3 is 14 residues long. The germline CDR1 and CDR2 sequences are SGHAT and FQNNGV. The CDR3 loop reads CASSLSPGGTEAFF. CDR3 in DNA: TGTGCCAGCAGCTTGTCTCCGGGGGGGACGGAAGCTTTCTTT.

The chain combines TRBV30 with TRBJ1-1; unclear D gene. The CDR3 spans 11 residues. Trimming removed 4 bases at V and 1 base at J, with 4 bases between. Germline CDR1 reads GTSNPN; CDR2 reads SVGIG (reference sequence). The CDR3 loop is CAWTRNTEAFF. DNA of the CDR3: TGTGCCTGGACCAGGAACACTGAAGCTTTCTTT.